This TCR beta chain comes out of a study of cytomegalovirus exposure and HLA in healthy donors. The overall study: Roughly 80 million unique TCRs from HLA-typed donors made up an early data release. Study-wide results and limits: Among TCR sequences, most were rare, though some public TCRs appeared in many donors. Reportedly, diagnosis of cytomegalovirus status by the classifier showed high specificity and sensitivity. Specificity of a few CMV-associated chains for CMV antigens was verified in vitro.

Trimming cost V 7 bases and J 0 bases; bases outside gene matches: 9. This CDR3 has 15 residues. CDR1 and CDR2 (germline): SQVTM, ANQGSEA. Primers: 60 Vbeta forward and 13 Jbeta reverse. The table came from immunoSEQ multiplex PCR; TCRdb's copy has only in-frame clones and leaves some out. Counted here are about 160,000 clones, approximately 80% occurring once; the ten biggest clones make up 9.5% to 10%. On this clone: Its antigen is as yet unknown.

Sequencing was done on a sample of PBMCs. This sequence was found in a man younger than 30 in good health and CMV-seropositive. The V call is TRBV29-1, the J call TRBJ2-3, with 8 bases aligning to TRBD1. The CDR3 sequence is CSERQGPASTDTQYF. Here the CDR3 DNA reads TGCAGCGAGCGACAGGGGCCAGCTAGCACAGATACGCAGTATTTT.